This TCR beta chain is from a study of blood T cell repertoires in COVID-19. Overall study context: Some COVID-19 samples were acute and others convalescent; all came from the United States, Italy and Spain.

This CDR3 region has 23 residues. Germline CDR1 LGHNT, CDR2 FRNRAP. V shed 0 bases and J shed 6 bases, with 36 bases lying between them. Some clones are missing from TCRdb's copy, which holds only in-frame ones; the method was immunoSEQ multiplex PCR. In the table there are around 260,000 clones, approximately 90% of which are singletons. The sequenced sample was peripheral blood. The chain couples TRBV12-5 to TRBJ2-1, with D possibly TRBD2 on 6 matching bases. The clonotype originates from a woman aged 30 to 39 with COVID-19, enrolled during active disease. CDR3 sequence: CASGLVLTTTFGGLGTSGNEQFF. CDR3 bases: TGTGCTAGTGGTTTGGTCCTTACGACCACCTTCGGAGGCTTAGGGACTTCTGGCAATGAGCAGTTCTTC.